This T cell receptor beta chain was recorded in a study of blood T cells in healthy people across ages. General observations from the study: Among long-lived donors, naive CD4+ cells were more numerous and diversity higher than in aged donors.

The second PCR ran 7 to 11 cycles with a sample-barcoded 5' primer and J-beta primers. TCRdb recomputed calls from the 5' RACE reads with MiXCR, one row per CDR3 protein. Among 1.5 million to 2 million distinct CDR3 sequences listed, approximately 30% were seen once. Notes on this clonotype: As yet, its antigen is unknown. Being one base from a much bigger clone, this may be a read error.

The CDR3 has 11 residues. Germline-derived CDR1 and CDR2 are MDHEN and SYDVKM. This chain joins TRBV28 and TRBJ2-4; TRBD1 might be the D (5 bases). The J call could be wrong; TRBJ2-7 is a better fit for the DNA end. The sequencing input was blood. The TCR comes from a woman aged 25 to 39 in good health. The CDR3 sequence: CASIGEYEQYF. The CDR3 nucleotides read TGTGCCAGCATAGGGGAATACGAGCAGTACTTC.